This T cell receptor (beta chain) is drawn from a study of identical twins. General study findings and limits: Models came in too low on out-of-frame TCR alpha sharing in monozygotic twins. Invariant populations such as MAIT and iNKT cells could partly muddle zero-insertion analyses. Whereas memory repertoires showed no such difference, abundant cord blood beta clonotypes carried fewer insertions.

This clonotype was detected a few times. Its specificity is not known. TCRdb re-called the 5' RACE reads through MiXCR, storing one row per CDR3 protein. This table holds approximately 600,000 distinct CDR3 sequences, around 9.6% found once. This sample was shared with a second study, whose subject was yellow fever vaccine responses in identical twins.

The sequencing input was PBMCs. This receptor was obtained from a woman in her late teens or twenties in good health.

CDR3 sequence: CSVEAGTSLNEQFF. Here the CDR3 DNA reads TGCAGCGTTGAAGCCGGGACTAGTTTGAATGAGCAGTTCTTC. The chain combines TRBV29-1 with TRBJ2-1; the match to TRBD2 covers 8 bases. The CDR3 totals 14 residues. CDR1 and CDR2 from the germline V gene are SQVTM and ANQGSEA. The J segment lost 7 bases and the V segment lost 1 base, leaving 6 bases of the junction unmatched.